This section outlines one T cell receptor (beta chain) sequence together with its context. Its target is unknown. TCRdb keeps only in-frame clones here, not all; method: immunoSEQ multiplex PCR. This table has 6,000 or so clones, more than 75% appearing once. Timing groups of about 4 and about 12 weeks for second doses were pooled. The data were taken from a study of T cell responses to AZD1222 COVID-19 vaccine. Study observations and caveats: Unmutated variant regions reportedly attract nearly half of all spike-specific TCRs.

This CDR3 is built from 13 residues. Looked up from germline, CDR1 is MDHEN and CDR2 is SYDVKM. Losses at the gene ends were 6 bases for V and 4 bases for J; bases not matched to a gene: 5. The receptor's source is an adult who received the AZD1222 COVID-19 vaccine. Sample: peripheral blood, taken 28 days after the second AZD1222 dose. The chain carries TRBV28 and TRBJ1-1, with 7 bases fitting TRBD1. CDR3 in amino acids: CASSRQGVTEAFF. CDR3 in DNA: TGTGCCAGCAGCCGACAGGGTGTCACTGAAGCTTTCTTT.